This T cell receptor (beta chain) was retrieved from a study of blood T cells in healthy people across ages. Each donor supplied ten milliliters of peripheral blood. With regard to this clonotype: Its specificity is not known.

A second about 7 to 11 cycle PCR used barcoded and J-beta primers. Template switching added a 12-random-nucleotide identifier to every cDNA molecule. TCRdb recomputed calls from the 5' RACE reads with MiXCR, one row per CDR3 protein. Here the sample spans roughly 500,000 distinct CDR3 sequences, 27% being singletons. Between the trimmed V and J ends, which lost 5 bases and 2 bases, there was a span of 8 bases. This CDR3 has 13 residues. Germline-derived CDR1 and CDR2 are SGHTA and FQGNSA. The study's findings and limits: More naive CD4+ cells and higher diversity marked long-lived donors relative to aged donors. Per-million-T-cell TCR beta diversity fell roughly linearly with age.

Sample: blood. The V gene is TRBV7-2, the J gene TRBJ2-3; D may be TRBD2 (5 bases). The clonotype originates from a woman in her 70s in good health. The CDR3 protein is CASSRELTDTQYF. The DNA for the CDR3 is TGTGCCAGCAGCAGGGAGCTCACAGATACGCAGTATTTT. The whole variable domain, filled in from reference TRBV7-2 and TRBJ2-3, reads GAGVSQSPSNKVTEKGKDVELRCDPISGHTALYWYRQSLGQGLEFLIYFQGNSAPDKSGLPSDRFSAERTGGSVSTLTIQRTQQEDSAVYLCASSRELTDTQYFGPGTRLTVL.